Below, 9 T cell receptor beta chains from the same sample are listed, as sequenced in a study of CD8+CD57+ T cells in acquired aplastic anemia. Profiling that covered TCR beta VDJ and CDR3 relied on genomic DNA as its template. Via MiXCR, TCRdb re-called the reads, giving one row per CDR3 protein. The sample carries about 420,000 distinct CDR3 sequences, approximately 70% recorded once. The sequencing sample was made of sorted CD4+, CD8+, or CD8+CD57+ T cells (not recorded which) from PBMCs. The receptors were sampled from a human donor in good health, serving as a control.

This clonotype has a handful of counts. The gene calls are TRBV5-4 and TRBJ2-1, with D perhaps TRBD2 (5 bases). V was trimmed by 6 bases and J by 0 bases, leaving 7 bases between them. The CDR3 sequence is 13 residues long. CDR1 and CDR2 from the germline V gene are SGHNT and YYREEE (reference sequence). DNA of the CDR3: TGTGCCAGCACCCGGGGCTCCTACAATGAGCAGTTCTTC. Translation: CASTRGSYNEQFF.

This clonotype was counted many times. The chain carries TRBV20-1 and TRBJ1-1, with D unresolved. The germline CDR1 and CDR2 sequences are DFQATT and SNEGSKA (reference sequence). The CDR3 consists of 12 residues. Between the trimmed V and J ends, which lost 0 bases and 7 bases, there was a span of 9 bases. The CDR3, as DNA: TGCAGTGCTAGAGATGGGCTCGTTGAAGCTTTCTTT. Encoded protein: CSARDGLVEAFF.

The chain joins TRBV20-1 to TRBJ2-3; D perhaps matches TRBD2 (6 bases). CDR3 length: 16 amino acids. The V end was cut by 3 bases, the J end by 3 bases, with 19 bases between. In germline, CDR1 is DFQATT, CDR2 SNEGSKA (reference sequence). The CDR3 DNA sequence: TGCAGTGCTAGTCCACGGAGCCAGGGAGGAACAGATACGCAGTATTTT. Translated: CSASPRSQGGTDTQYF.

Comments on this clonotype: An end of the junction differs from the germline gene, which may be a read error. The rearrangement links TRBV24-1 to TRBJ2-1; TRBD2 is a possible D gene (7 bases). The DNA end lines up better with TRBJ2-7; the J call may be wrong. The CDR3 runs to 15 residues. Germline CDR1 is KGHDR and CDR2 is SFDVKD. CDR3 sequence: CASSDGWGGGNEQYF. CDR3 nucleotide sequence: TGTGCCAGCAGTGATGGGTGGGGGGGCGGGAATGAGCAGTACTTC.

This clonotype has just a few counts. The V and J genes are TRBV5-8 and TRBJ2-3; D is possibly TRBD1 (5 bases). Looked up from germline, CDR1 is SGHTS and CDR2 is YDEGEE. V lost 2 bases, J lost 0 bases, and 13 bases lay in between. The CDR3 runs 16 residues. The CDR3 loop is CASSFRLTASTDTQYF. The CDR3 DNA follows: TGTGCCAGCAGCTTCCGTTTGACAGCTAGCACAGATACGCAGTATTTT.

This clonotype was seen a few times. The CDR3 nucleotides are TGCAGCGTTGTGCAGGAGGGGATCACAGATACGCAGTATTTT. This encodes CSVVQEGITDTQYF. The chain carries TRBV29-1 and TRBJ2-3, with D maybe TRBD2 (6 bases). Germline V gives CDR1 SQVTM, CDR2 ANQGSEA. Trimming took 4 bases from V and 2 from J, leaving 13 bases between them. This CDR3 is built from 14 residues.

On this clonotype: This may be a read error, as it is one base from a much larger clone. V is TRBV7-2 and J is TRBJ2-1; tentatively, D is TRBD1 or TRBD2 (5 bases each). V was clipped by 9 bases and J by 0 bases, with 12 bases between them. CDR1 is SGHTA and CDR2 is FQGNSA in the germline V gene. There are 14 residues in the CDR3. CDR3 region: CARGEISSYNEQFF. The CDR3 DNA sequence: TGTGCCAGGGGGGAGATCAGCTCCTACAATGAGCAGTTCTTC. The full variable domain, rest sourced from reference TRBV7-2 and TRBJ2-1, is GAGVSQSPSNKVTEKGKDVELRCDPISGHTALYWYRQSLGQGLEFLIYFQGNSAPDKSGLPSDRFSAERTGGSVSTLTIQRTQQEDSAVYLCARGEISSYNEQFFGPGTRLTVL.

This sequence joins TRBV7-8 and TRBJ2-3; D tentatively fits TRBD1 or TRBD2 (5 bases each). Germline V gene sequence: CDR1 SGHVS, CDR2 FQNEAQ. Trimming cost V 8 bases and J 8 bases, with 20 bases left between them. The CDR3 extends over 14 amino acids. CDR3 in DNA: TGTGCCAGCCACTTTCGGGACGGACCACTTACGCAGTATTTT. Protein: CASHFRDGPLTQYF.

On this clonotype itself: Mismatch with germline at one junction end may stem from a read error. This chain links TRBV10-3 with TRBJ1-2, with TRBD1 matching over 9 bases. The length of the CDR3 is 14 residues. The V gene's germline CDR1 is ENHRY and CDR2 SYGVKD. The CDR3 bases are TGTGCCATCAGTGCCGCAGGACAGGGGTATGGCGACACCTTC. Its protein is CAISAAGQGYGDTF.